Given below is one TCR beta chain in context. Its antigen is still unknown. Sequencing was performed with immunoSEQ multiplex PCR; in TCRdb, only in-frame clones are kept and a portion is missing. The sample records 2.3 million or so clones, approximately 93% being singletons. Donors included only healthy HIV-negative adults lacking recent acute infections or vaccinations. This specimen belongs to a study of shared clonotypes between healthy human individuals. Regarding the study as a whole: Genetic and exposure-history diversity was limited by the small donor number. The researchers took only blood, and tissue repertoires probably look different.

J lost 5 bases, V lost 7 bases, and 7 bases had no gene match. This CDR3 region has 13 residues. Germline lookup yields CDR1 LNHDA and CDR2 SQIVND (reference sequence). The sample taken for sequencing was naive CD4+ T cells from PBMCs. Subset in this sample: CD45RA+ positively selected. The TCR comes from a man younger than 30 in good health. Some clones in this sample may be carry-over from other donors' samples. The chain has TRBV19 and TRBJ2-5, with 7 nucleotides matching TRBD1. DNA for the CDR3: TGTGCCAGTACCCTTAGACAGGGCGAGACCCAGTACTTC. As protein: CASTLRQGETQYF.